This T cell receptor beta chain was identified during a study of Ad26.COV2.S vaccination and SARS-CoV-2 variants. Looking at the study overall: It was the COV1001 Ad26.COV2.S trial arm that included the donor. Intramuscular Ad26.COV2.S doses were given once or twice, 56 days apart. Findings and caveats of the study: In TCR breadth and depth analyses, total T cell responses may have been underestimated.

V was pared by 1 base and J by 2 bases, with 10 bases between. Germline CDR1 is MNHNS and CDR2 is SASEGT. The CDR3 extends over 15 amino acids. A remark on this clone: Its antigen is not known.

Treatment reported: roughly 19 received Ad26.COV2.S at low or high dose, single or two shots; roughly 5 received placebo; per-sample allocation not given. Each sample was drawn 63 days after the first injection (of vaccine or placebo). The donor's status was that of an adult aged 18-55 years in Boston. This table comes from immunoSEQ multiplex PCR, and its TCRdb copy is limited to in-frame clones, with some not included. This table holds approximately 300,000 clones, approximately 86% found once. V and J are TRBV6-1 and TRBJ2-3; D is unresolved. The source was peripheral blood, collected in a trial of Ad26.COV2.S vaccine versus placebo. This receptor was identified in a person between 18 and 65 years old who received the Ad26.COV2.S COVID-19 vaccine or a placebo. The CDR3 loop is CASSEGTTHTDTQYF. Written as DNA, the CDR3 is TGTGCCAGCAGTGAAGGGACCACACACACAGATACGCAGTATTTT.